This TCR beta chain was sequenced for a study of cytomegalovirus exposure and HLA in healthy donors. Across the whole study: There were around 390 genotyped donors. Of these, about 81% fell in the genetic ancestry cluster associated with self-reported Caucasian donors. Overall study findings and caveats: The study designated 164 TCR beta chains cytomegalovirus-associated. Among the sequence variants, a highly shared cluster was likely an artifact of sequencing.

Germline V gene data show CDR1 as MNHEY and CDR2 as SVGAGI. The CDR3 runs to 12 residues. V lost 6 bases, J lost 8 bases, and 13 bases lay in between. 60 Vbeta and 13 Jbeta primers were used in PCR. TCRdb's copy holds only in-frame clones and misses some; the assay was immunoSEQ multiplex PCR. The data contain more than 80,000 clones, 60% to 80% of them seen just once; the ten biggest clones take up about 2.5%. Remarks on this clone: The antigen is undetermined.

The sequencing input was PBMCs. The chain links TRBV6-5 to TRBJ1-2; a weak D match, TRBD1 (6 bases). This receptor was taken from a man aged 40-50 years in good health and CMV-seronegative. The CDR3 protein is CASSLKGVGYTF. In nucleotides, the CDR3 is TGTGCCAGCAGCCTAAAGGGGGTAGGCTACACCTTC.